This TCR beta chain was obtained from a study of shared clonotypes between healthy human individuals. Overall study context: Per donor, CD8 memory used one plate, CD8 naive used two, CD4 memory used three and CD4 naive used three. Study-wide results and caveats: Only blood was sampled; tissue repertoires likely differ. Non-shared clonotypes showed lower generation probabilities than clonotypes common to all four donors.

This clone came up once. Its specificity is unknown. The authors split each subset's genomic DNA evenly across several immunoSEQ plates. Libraries were prepared by immunoSEQ multiplex PCR; TCRdb keeps only in-frame clonotypes and omits some of them. The sample has about 2.4 million clones, 80% to 95% seen once. The V end lost 5 bases, the J end lost 6 bases, and 17 bases lay between the germline ends. CDR3 length: 14 residues. Per germline, CDR1 SGHKS and CDR2 YYEKEE (reference sequence). The rearrangement uses TRBV5-5 and TRBJ1-2, with D hard to call. Sequenced material: naive CD4+ T cells from PBMCs. Documented subset: CD45RA+ positively selected. The receptor comes from a man aged 18 to 30 in good health. Some clones in this sample may be carry-over from other donors' samples. The CDR3 region is CASSYSTQAHGYTF. CDR3 nucleotides: TGTGCCAGCAGTTATAGCACCCAGGCCCATGGCTACACCTTC.